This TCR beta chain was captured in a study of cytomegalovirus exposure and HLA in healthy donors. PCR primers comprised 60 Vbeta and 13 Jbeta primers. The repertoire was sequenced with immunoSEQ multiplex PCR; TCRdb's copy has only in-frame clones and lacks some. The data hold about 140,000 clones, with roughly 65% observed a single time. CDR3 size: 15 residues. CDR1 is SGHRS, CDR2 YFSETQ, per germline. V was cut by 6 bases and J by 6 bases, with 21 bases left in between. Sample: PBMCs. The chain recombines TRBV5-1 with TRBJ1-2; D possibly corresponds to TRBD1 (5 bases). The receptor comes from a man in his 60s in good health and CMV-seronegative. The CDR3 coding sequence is TGCGCCAGCACCCGGCTCCCACAGGTCGCGGATGGCTACACCTTC. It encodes CASTRLPQVADGYTF. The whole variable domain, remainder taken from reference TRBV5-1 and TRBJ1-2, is KAGVTQTPRYLIKTRGQQVTLSCSPISGHRSVSWYQQTPGQGLQFLFEYFSETQRNKGNFPGRFSGRQFSNSRSEMNVSTLELGDSALYLCASTRLPQVADGYTFGSGTRLTVV.